This T cell receptor (beta chain) was identified during a study of blood T cell repertoires in COVID-19. The V end was cut by 2 bases, the J end by 7 bases, with 6 bases between. Germline CDR1 is MDHEN and CDR2 is SYDVKM. This CDR3 has 12 residues. In the original workflow: How many nucleated cells were present was estimated from reference gene primer amplification. The assay was immunoSEQ multiplex PCR, and TCRdb's table has in-frame clones only and misses some. D and trimming were read from the DNA, whereas the V and J calls and clone size are those reported in that table. The sample consists of about 260,000 clones, over 80% of them appearing once.

The TCR comes from a woman in her 70s with COVID-19, enrolled during active disease. Sequencing input: peripheral blood. The chain uses TRBV28 and TRBJ1-5; maybe TRBD1 (6 bases). The CDR3 sequence: CASSLRGQPQHF. CDR3 nucleotide sequence: TGTGCCAGCAGTTTAAGGGGGCAGCCCCAGCATTTT.